A single sample gave rise to the 2 T cell receptor beta chains below, sequenced in a study of shared clonotypes between healthy human individuals. Data came from immunoSEQ multiplex PCR; TCRdb stores just in-frame clones and leaves some out. The sample yields 1,400,000 or so clones, just under 99% seen once. Specimen: naive CD4+ T cells sorted from blood. Subset described: CD45RA+ positively selected. These receptor sequences come from a man aged 30 to 45 in good health.

This chain uses TRBV6-1 with TRBJ2-7, with TRBD2 identical over 7 bases. The CDR3 extends over 14 amino acids. The ends lost 2 bases at V and 4 bases at J; junction bases unmatched: 5. CDR1 is MNHNS, CDR2 SASEGT, per germline. The DNA for the CDR3 is TGTGCCAGCAGTGAATGGGTGGGACTATACGAGCAGTACTTC. The encoded protein is CASSEWVGLYEQYF.

J is TRBJ2-2 and V is TRBV5-4, with unresolved D. Deletions cut 0 bases from V and 6 bases from J, with 6 bases between. Per germline, CDR1 SGHNT and CDR2 YYREEE (reference sequence). This CDR3 has 13 residues. The CDR3 region has the DNA TGTGCCAGCAGCTTGGTGGACCCCGGGGAGCTGTTTTTT. Translating it yields CASSLVDPGELFF.